This record looks at one T cell receptor (beta chain) sequence and its context. Its antigen is unknown. This sample stems from a study of PD-1 blockade in classical Hodgkin lymphoma. Germline CDR1 is SGHTA and CDR2 is FQGNSA. This CDR3 is 13 amino acids long. Trimming shortened V by 1 base and J by 7 bases, and 8 bases separated the two germline ends. Profiling relied on immunoSEQ multiplex PCR, and the TCRdb table lists in-frame clones only, not all of them. The data contain 90,000 to 100,000 clones, about 91% of them singletons. Overall study results and limits: Factors driving the repertoire differences, possibly disease activity or prior therapy, remain undefined. By cycle point C4D1, TCR diversity had risen significantly in CD4+ cells (but not CD8+ cells).

Exposure to brentuximab vedotin varied, and each patient had relapsed following autologous stem cell transplantation. Classifying best responses yielded complete response, partial response or progressive disease. This clonotype was obtained from a human donor with classical Hodgkin lymphoma. The chain links TRBV7-2 to TRBJ1-5; a weak D match, TRBD1 (6 bases). The sequencing here drew on peripheral blood mononuclear cells (PBMCs), taken before the second cycle of nivolumab. For the CDR3, the DNA is TGTGCCAGCAGCTTAGTGGGGGGCCAGCCCCAGCATTTT. This codes for CASSLVGGQPQHF.